One and the same sample provided the 19 T cell receptor beta chains below, sequenced in a study of shared clonotypes between healthy human individuals. Using immunoSEQ multiplex PCR, the repertoire was profiled, and TCRdb retains in-frame clones only, with some absent. The sample lists under 1,100,000 clones; about 80% were seen once. Sequenced: memory CD4+ T cells sorted from blood. Subset given: CD45RA-negative fraction. The receptors originated from a man aged 18 to 29 in good health.

The DNA of the CDR3 is TGTGCCAGCAGTTACTCTCTAGCTGAAGCTTTCTTT. It encodes CASSYSLAEAFF. The chain links TRBV6-6 to TRBJ1-1; D is unresolved. With 0 bases removed from V and 6 bases from J, the gap between germline ends came to 5 bases. The CDR3 length is 12 residues. Germline CDR1 is MNHNY and CDR2 is SVGAGI (reference sequence).

The genes are TRBV30 and TRBJ2-3; TRBD1 agrees at 8 bases. The CDR3 totals 16 residues. Germline V gene data show CDR1 as GTSNPN and CDR2 as SVGIG (reference sequence). V shed 4 bases and J 3 bases; nucleotides not matched to a gene: 12. The CDR3 here is CAWKEGTGWATDTQYF. The CDR3 nucleotides read TGTGCCTGGAAGGAGGGGACAGGCTGGGCAACAGATACGCAGTATTTT. Full variable domain (rest looked up from reference TRBV30 and TRBJ2-3): SQTIHQWPATLVQPVGSPLSLECTVEGTSNPNLYWYRQAAGRGLQLLFYSVGIGQISSEVPQNLSASRPQDRQFILSSKKLLLSDSGFYLCAWKEGTGWATDTQYFGPGTRLTVL.

The gene calls are TRBV7-3 and TRBJ2-3; tentative D call: TRBD1 (6 bases). The germline V and J ends were trimmed by 5 bases and 10 bases, with 19 bases remaining between them. Looked up from germline, CDR1 is SGHTA and CDR2 is FQGTGA. This CDR3 is built from 14 residues. The CDR3 DNA follows: TGTGCCAGCAGCCGCGCTTCAGGGGCTGGGGCGCAGTATTTT. It yields the protein CASSRASGAGAQYF.

The rearrangement joins TRBV21-1 to TRBJ2-7; the D call of TRBD1 is as the table states it, not checked on the DNA. TRBV21-1 is classified as a pseudogene. This CDR3 contains 15 residues. In DNA form, the CDR3 reads TGTGCCAGCAGCGCCCGGACAGGGGGTATCTACGAGCAGTACTTC. Translated: CASSARTGGIYEQYF.

The chain has TRBV5-6 and TRBJ1-6, with 8 bases that match TRBD1. There are 16 residues in the CDR3. CDR1 is SGHDT and CDR2 is YYEEEE in the germline V gene. Trimming cost V 4 bases and J 2 bases; bases outside gene matches: 5. In nucleotides, the CDR3 is TGTGCCAGCAGCCTCGGACAGGGCACCTATAATTCACCCCTCCACTTT. Its translation: CASSLGQGTYNSPLHF.

A word on this clone: The same CDR3 also results from other DNA sequences found in this sample. Here the CDR3 DNA reads TGCGCCAGCAGCTTAGGAGGGAACTCTGGAAACACCATATATTTT. Its translation: CASSLGGNSGNTIYF. The chain has TRBV5-1 and TRBJ1-3; D call uncertain. V lost 2 bases and J 0 bases, leaving 9 bases between the germline ends. The CDR3 has 15 amino acids. Germline V gene sequence: CDR1 SGHRS, CDR2 YFSETQ. Complete variable domain (other parts from reference TRBV5-1 and TRBJ1-3): KAGVTQTPRYLIKTRGQQVTLSCSPISGHRSVSWYQQTPGQGLQFLFEYFSETQRNKGNFPGRFSGRQFSNSRSEMNVSTLELGDSALYLCASSLGGNSGNTIYFGEGSWLTVV.

The chain is built from TRBV6-1 and TRBJ2-3; the D is unclear. The CDR3 length is 14 residues. Germline lookup yields CDR1 MNHNS and CDR2 SASEGT. V was trimmed by 7 bases and J by 2 bases, leaving 13 bases between them. CDR3 nucleotide sequence: TGTGCCAGCACCGACCGGGCTGCCACAGATACGCAGTATTTT. This translates into CASTDRAATDTQYF.

This clone was seen only a few times. The chain employs TRBV7-6 and TRBJ2-1, with 9 positions matching TRBD2. CDR1 is SGHVS, CDR2 FNYEAQ, per germline. The CDR3 has 15 amino acids. V lost 3 bases to trimming and J lost 0 bases; unmatched junction nucleotides: 0. The CDR3 DNA sequence: TGTGCCAGCAGCTTGCGGGAGGGCTCCTACAATGAGCAGTTCTTC. This translates into CASSLREGSYNEQFF.

For this clone: Different DNA sequences within this sample yield the same CDR3. V gene TRBV4-1 combines with J gene TRBJ2-7; 7 bases map to TRBD2. Trimming took 1 base from V and 2 from J; bases not matched to a gene: 5. Germline values: CDR1 MGHRA, CDR2 YSYEKL. The CDR3 consists of 15 residues. The DNA of the CDR3 is TGCGCCAGCAGCCAAGGGCTAGCGGAGGCCTACGAGCAGTACTTC. It specifies CASSQGLAEAYEQYF.

This clone appeared once. The rearrangement uses TRBV30 and TRBJ1-2; possible D gene TRBD1, 6 bases. Germline CDR1 is GTSNPN and CDR2 is SVGIG (reference sequence). The CDR3 contains 14 residues. Trimming removed 6 bases from V and 6 bases from J, with 20 bases in between. Here the CDR3 reads CACPRTVGVNGYTF. CDR3 sequence (DNA): TGTGCCTGTCCGCGGACAGTGGGGGTAAATGGCTACACCTTC.

This chain uses TRBV5-4 with TRBJ1-2; TRBD1 matches 8 bases. The ends lost 4 bases at V and 10 bases at J; junction bases unmatched: 6. From germline, CDR1 is SGHNT and CDR2 YYREEE (reference sequence). CDR3 length equals 12 residues. The CDR3 region has the DNA TGTGCCAGCAGCCCCCCGACAGGGGCCTACACCTTC. Its translation: CASSPPTGAYTF. Full variable domain (outside the CDR3, taken from reference TRBV5-4 and TRBJ1-2): ETGVTQSPTHLIKTRGQQVTLRCSSQSGHNTVSWYQQALGQGPQFIFQYYREEENGRGNFPPRFSGLQFPNYSSELNVNALELDDSALYLCASSPPTGAYTFGSGTRLTVV.

This rearrangement joins TRBV7-2 to TRBJ2-7, with TRBD1 identical over 7 bases. The CDR3 extends over 15 amino acids. V gave up 5 bases and J gave up 0 bases; unmatched junction bases: 7. Germline V gene sequence: CDR1 SGHTA, CDR2 FQGNSA. DNA for the CDR3: TGTGCCAGCAGCACCGTAGGGGGCTCCTCCTACGAGCAGTACTTC. Protein sequence: CASSTVGGSSYEQYF.

This clone is a singleton in its sample. The genes are TRBV11-2 and TRBJ2-2; D is possibly TRBD1 (6 bases). CDR1 SGHAT and CDR2 FQNNGV come from the germline V gene. The CDR3 contains 15 residues. Trimming stripped 6 bases from V and 5 bases from J, with 16 bases between. The CDR3 loop is CASSSGTRITGELFF. CDR3 bases: TGTGCCAGCAGTTCCGGGACAAGAATTACCGGGGAGCTGTTTTTT.

The chain couples TRBV7-9 to TRBJ1-1; 10 nucleotides match TRBD1. Germline V CDR1 and CDR2: SEHNR, FQNEAQ (reference sequence). This CDR3 has 13 amino acids. V was clipped by 5 bases and J by 5 bases; unmatched bases: 2. This CDR3 is CASSRQGATEAFF. In nucleotides, the CDR3 is TGTGCCAGCAGCCGACAGGGGGCAACTGAAGCTTTCTTT.

The chain links TRBV5-4 to TRBJ2-7; 8 bases fit TRBD1. The CDR3 has 14 residues. With 2 bases clipped from V and 3 bases from J, the junction kept 4 bases outside the gene matches. Germline loops: CDR1 SGHNT, CDR2 YYREEE (reference sequence). CDR3 protein: CASSLGQGDYEQYF. CDR3 DNA: TGTGCCAGCAGCTTAGGACAGGGTGACTACGAGCAGTACTTC.

The table lists this clone with many counts. The V gene is TRBV7-2, the J gene TRBJ2-7; TRBD1 aligns across 8 bases. This CDR3 is built from 13 residues. After removal of 5 bases from V and 6 bases from J, the junction contained 6 bases not matched to a gene. Germline V gene data show CDR1 as SGHTA and CDR2 as FQGNSA. The CDR3 nucleotides are TGTGCCAGCAGCGCGGCAGGGGGCGGCGAGCAGTACTTC. Residues: CASSAAGGGEQYF.

The V call is TRBV18, the J call TRBJ2-6; 8 bases map to TRBD1. CDR1 and CDR2 from the germline V gene are KGHSH and LQKENI. CDR3 length: 17 residues. The ends lost 3 bases at V and 0 bases at J; junction bases unmatched: 4. CDR3 DNA sequence: TGTGCCAGCTCACCTGGACAGGGTAACTCTGGGGCCAACGTCCTGACTTTC. Its translation is CASSPGQGNSGANVLTF. The full variable domain, in which reference TRBV18 and TRBJ2-6 provide the parts outside the CDR3, is NAGVMQNPRHLVRRRGQEARLRCSPMKGHSHVYWYRQLPEEGLKFMVYLQKENIIDESGMPKERFSAEFPKEGPSILRIQQVVRGDSAAYFCASSPGQGNSGANVLTFGAGSRLTVL.

This clone was counted at least ten times. The chain carries TRBV5-3 and TRBJ2-7; D is unclear. TRBV5-3 carries the ORF label, with uncertain function. The CDR3 is made up of 16 amino acids. Trimming pared 3 bases from V and 4 bases from J, leaving 20 bases between. The CDR3 loop is CARSCQHPPQGYEQYF. CDR3 coding DNA: TGTGCCAGAAGCTGCCAGCACCCGCCCCAAGGGTACGAGCAGTACTTC.

The chain couples TRBV13 to TRBJ2-7, with a possible D match to TRBD2 (7 bases). The CDR3 is 15 residues long. Germline loops: CDR1 PRHDT, CDR2 FYEKMQ (reference sequence). Trimming cost V 0 bases and J 2 bases, with 11 bases left between them. CDR3 bases: TGTGCCAGCAGCTTAGGTGGGGGGGACACCTACGAGCAGTACTTC. Translation: CASSLGGGDTYEQYF.